These T cell receptor beta chains were read from a single sample in a study of shared clonotypes between healthy human individuals. TCRdb's table, derived via immunoSEQ multiplex PCR, lists solely in-frame clones and lacks some. Found here are under 1,100,000 clones, about 75% of them singletons; the top ten hold about 1.4%. The specimen was memory CD4+ T cells sorted from blood. The receptors shown here come from a man aged 18 to 30 in good health. Each CDR3 is given with its conserved first and last residue. The D gene is left open where the match is weak. Not all rows give a size; the values are once, few, many and, for expanded clones, a class.

TRBJ2-1	TRBD1	15	TRBV7-6	NA	TGTGCCAGCAGCTTAGGACAGGGGGGTTTCAATGAGCAGTTCTTC	CASSLGQGGFNEQFF
TRBJ2-6	NA	15	TRBV7-9	NA	TGTGCCAGCAGCCTCGACATGACTGGGGCCAACGTCCTGACTTTC	CASSLDMTGANVLTF
TRBJ2-1	NA	15	TRBV12-5	NA	TGTGCTAGTGGTTTGGACGGGAGTCCGTACAATGAGCAGTTCTTC	CASGLDGSPYNEQFF
TRBJ2-3	TRBD2	16	TRBV2	NA	TGTGCCAGCAGTGTACTAGCGGGGTCGAGCACAGATACGCAGTATTTT	CASSVLAGSSTDTQYF
TRBJ1-2	TRBD1	15	TRBV4-3	NA	TGCGCCAGCAGCCCCGCCCAGGGGGCGGGCTATGGCTACACCTTC	CASSPAQGAGYGYTF
TRBJ2-6	NA	16	TRBV27	NA	TGTGCCAGCAGTTTATTTACCGGGTCCGGGGCCAACGTCCTGACTTTC	CASSLFTGSGANVLTF
TRBJ1-2	NA	16	TRBV25-1	NA	TGTGCCAGCAGTGGGCCCGGGACATTGTCCTCCGGTGGCTACACCTTC	CASSGPGTLSSGGYTF
TRBJ2-7	TRBD1	17	TRBV7-2	many	TGTGCCAGCAGCTTATATTTAGTTGGGACAGGGGCCTACGAGCAGTACTTC	CASSLYLVGTGAYEQYF
TRBJ2-1	NA	13	TRBV30	NA	TGTGCCTGGACTGACAGCACTTACAATGAGCAGTTCTTC	CAWTDSTYNEQFF
TRBJ2-3	NA	15	TRBV5-1	NA	TGCGCCAGCAGCTTGATAGGGGCCGGAACAGATACGCAGTATTTT	CASSLIGAGTDTQYF
TRBJ1-5	TRBD1	13	TRBV7-8	NA	TGTGCCAGCAGTCAGGGGGGGAACCAGCCCCAGCATTTT	CASSQGGNQPQHF
TRBJ1-2	TRBD1	13	TRBV19	few	TGTGCCAGTAGTCCAGACAGGGACGACGGCTACACCTTC	CASSPDRDDGYTF
TRBJ1-6	NA	15	TRBV30	NA	TGTGCCTGGTCTGAGCGGGGCTGGTATAATTCACCCCTCCACTTT	CAWSERGWYNSPLHF
TRBJ2-1	TRBD2	17	TRBV2	NA	TGTGCCAGCAGTCAGAAAACAGTCCTAGCGGGAGGTAATGAGCAGTTCTTC	CASSQKTVLAGGNEQFF
TRBJ2-7	NA	14	TRBV7-2	NA	TGTGCCAGCAGCTTGACTAGGGGATTTTACGAGCAGTACTTC	CASSLTRGFYEQYF
TRBJ2-3	NA	15	TRBV5-4	NA	TGTGCCAGCAGCTTCTCGCGGGTCACTTCGGGTACGCAGTATTTT	CASSFSRVTSGTQYF
TRBJ2-5	NA	11	TRBV20-1	once	TGCAGTCGTCAGGGTCAAGAGACCCAGTACTTC	CSRQGQETQYF
TRBJ2-7	NA	16	TRBV10-3	NA	TGTGCCATCAGTGAGTCCATAGCGACGAGCTCCTACGAGCAGTACTTC	CAISESIATSSYEQYF
TRBJ1-5	NA	15	TRBV7-2	NA	TGTGCCAGCAGCTTAGAATCAGGCAGCAATCAGCCCCAGCATTTT	CASSLESGSNQPQHF
TRBJ2-5	TRBD1	16	TRBV4-1	NA	TGCGCCAGCAGCCAAGGGACAGGAATCCCCCACGAGACCCAGTACTTC	CASSQGTGIPHETQYF
TRBJ1-1	NA	14	TRBV4-2	NA	TGTGCCAGCAGCCGTGAGACAGTCAACACTGAAGCTTTCTTT	CASSRETVNTEAFF